This is a list of T cell receptor beta chains from one sample in a study of blood T cells in healthy people across ages. TCRdb processed the 5' RACE reads anew with MiXCR; each CDR3 protein has one entry. This sample yields about 800,000 distinct CDR3 sequences, of which 25% are seen a single time; approximately 3.7% belongs to the top ten. This same sample was also part of a study on T cells of mothers and their children.

Source material: blood. The receptor set was obtained from a boy between 10 and 17 years old in good health. Each CDR3 is given with its conserved first and last residue. The D gene is left open where the match is weak. Size is stated for part of the rows, as once, few or many counts, or as a class when the clone is expanded.

TRBJ1-4	.	TRBV7-9	.	CASSLDPENEKPFF	TGTGCCAGCAGCTTAGATCCGGAGAATGAAAAACCGTTTTTT
TRBJ2-3	.	TRBV29-1	few	CSVEDPFSRSGTDTQYF	TGCAGCGTTGAAGATCCGTTTTCAAGAAGCGGCACAGATACGCAGTATTTT
TRBJ2-2	.	TRBV4-1	.	CASSQVAGVNTGELFF	TGCGCCAGCAGCCAAGTTGCAGGGGTTAACACCGGGGAGCTGTTTTTT
TRBJ2-1	TRBD2	TRBV25-1	.	CASSGGLAGVGQFF	TGTGCCAGCAGTGGGGGACTAGCGGGAGTAGGGCAGTTCTTC
TRBJ2-1	.	TRBV4-1	.	CASSQEPSSYNEQFF	TGCGCCAGCAGCCAAGAACCGAGCTCCTACAATGAGCAGTTCTTC
TRBJ2-7	.	TRBV7-9	few	CASTSPGEAYEQYF	TGTGCCAGCACCAGTCCGGGGGAGGCCTACGAGCAGTACTTC
TRBJ2-1	.	TRBV7-3	few	CASSSWGPSNEQFF	TGTGCCAGCAGCTCGTGGGGGCCTTCCAATGAGCAGTTCTTC
TRBJ2-7	.	TRBV20-1	.	CSANKGGGYEQYF	TGCAGTGCTAACAAAGGGGGGGGGTACGAGCAGTACTTC
TRBJ2-5	.	TRBV20-1	few	CSAPGDIQETQYF	TGCAGTGCTCCCGGGGACATCCAAGAGACCCAGTACTTC
TRBJ2-7	TRBD2	TRBV5-1	few	CASSLGTSEWSSYEQYF	TGCGCCAGCAGCCTAGGGACTAGCGAATGGAGCTCCTACGAGCAGTACTTC
TRBJ2-7	TRBD2	TRBV12-3/TRBV12-4	.	CASSSGLAGPYEQYF	TGTGCCAGCAGTTCCGGGCTAGCGGGGCCCTACGAGCAGTACTTC
TRBJ1-1	TRBD1	TRBV7-9	.	CASSHGQGTEAFF	TGTGCCAGCAGCCACGGACAGGGGACTGAAGCTTTCTTT
TRBJ1-1	.	TRBV21-1	.	CASPPVANTEAFF	TGTGCCAGCCCCCCGGTGGCAAACACTGAAGCTTTCTTT
TRBJ2-7	TRBD1	TRBV7-2	.	CASSLTGLGNEQYF	TGTGCCAGCAGCTTGACAGGGCTGGGGAACGAGCAGTACTTC
TRBJ2-7	TRBD2	TRBV4-1	few	CASSQGLSGGSYEQYF	TGCGCCAGCAGCCAAGGTTTGAGCGGGGGCTCCTACGAGCAGTACTTC
TRBJ2-3	.	TRBV20-1	.	CSASPRVLTDTQYF	TGCAGTGCTAGTCCGAGGGTGCTGACAGATACGCAGTATTTT
TRBJ2-7	.	TRBV28	few	CASSYSRWGYEQYF	TGTGCCAGCAGTTATAGTAGGTGGGGCTACGAGCAGTACTTC
TRBJ1-4	.	TRBV3-1	.	CASSQGTGRGEKLFF	TGTGCCAGCAGCCAAGGTACAGGGCGGGGAGAAAAACTGTTTTTT
TRBJ2-4	.	TRBV20-1	few	CSARDRGVTKNIQYF	TGCAGTGCTAGAGACAGGGGGGTAACCAAAAACATTCAGTACTTC
TRBJ1-1	.	TRBV7-2	many	CASSLHGGTDTEAFF	TGTGCCAGCAGCTTACACGGGGGTACCGACACTGAAGCTTTCTTT
TRBJ1-1	.	TRBV3-1	.	CASSQPGENTEAFF	TGTGCCAGCAGCCAGCCAGGGGAAAACACTGAAGCTTTCTTT
TRBJ2-1	TRBD2	TRBV7-3	few	CASSLRLAGETDEQFF	TGTGCCAGCAGCTTACGGCTAGCGGGCGAAACGGATGAGCAGTTCTTC
TRBJ2-7	.	TRBV29-1	.	CSVSAPRSYEQYF	TGCAGCGTTAGTGCACCTCGATCCTACGAGCAGTACTTC
TRBJ2-3	TRBD2	TRBV2	.	CASSHPGTTDTQYF	TGTGCCAGCAGCCACCCCGGGACTACGGATACGCAGTATTTT
TRBJ1-1	.	TRBV20-1	.	CSARDVGEGAEAFF	TGCAGTGCTAGAGATGTAGGGGAGGGAGCTGAAGCTTTCTTT
TRBJ1-5	.	TRBV10-3	few	CAISDGQYNQPQHF	TGTGCCATCAGTGATGGCCAGTACAATCAGCCCCAGCATTTT
TRBJ1-4	.	TRBV3-1	.	CASSQEAWTEEKLFF	TGTGCCAGCAGCCAAGAAGCGTGGACTGAAGAAAAACTGTTTTTT
TRBJ2-5	.	TRBV12-3/TRBV12-4	few	CASSPGDAETQYF	TGTGCCAGCAGTCCGGGAGACGCAGAGACCCAGTACTTC
TRBJ2-7	TRBD1	TRBV20-1	.	CSAGDRGGYEQYF	TGCAGTGCTGGGGACAGGGGTGGGTACGAGCAGTACTTC
TRBJ2-5	TRBD2	TRBV2	few	CASRGLVQETQYF	TGTGCCAGCAGGGGACTAGTCCAAGAGACCCAGTACTTC
TRBJ2-2	.	TRBV11-3	few	CASSLGHGELFF	TGTGCCAGCAGCTTAGGTCACGGGGAGCTGTTTTTT
TRBJ1-1	.	TRBV6-5	.	CASSYSSGRNTEAFF	TGTGCCAGCAGTTACTCGTCAGGGCGGAACACTGAAGCTTTCTTT
TRBJ1-4	.	TRBV28	few	CASSLGQRVPYEKLFF	TGTGCCAGCAGTTTAGGTCAGAGGGTCCCTTATGAAAAACTGTTTTTT
TRBJ1-2	TRBD1	TRBV29-1	few	CSVERQGMLGYTF	TGCAGCGTTGAGCGACAGGGGATGTTAGGCTACACCTTC